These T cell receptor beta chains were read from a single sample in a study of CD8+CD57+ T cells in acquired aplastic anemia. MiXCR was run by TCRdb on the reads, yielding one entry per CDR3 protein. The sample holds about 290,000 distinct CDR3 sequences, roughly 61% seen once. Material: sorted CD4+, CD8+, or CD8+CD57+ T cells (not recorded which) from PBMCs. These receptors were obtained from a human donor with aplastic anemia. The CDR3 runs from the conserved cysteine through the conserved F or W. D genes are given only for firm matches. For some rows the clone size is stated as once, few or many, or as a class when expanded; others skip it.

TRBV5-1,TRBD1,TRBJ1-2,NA,CASRKTGNKNYGYTF,TGCGCCAGCCGTAAGACAGGGAATAAGAACTATGGCTACACCTTC
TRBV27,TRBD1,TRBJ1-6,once,CASRATGVNSPLHF,TGTGCCAGCAGGGCGACAGGGGTGAATTCACCCCTCCACTTT
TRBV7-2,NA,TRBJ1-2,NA,CASSPADQLFSGYTF,TGTGCCAGCAGCCCGGCCGATCAATTATTTTCGGGCTACACCTTC
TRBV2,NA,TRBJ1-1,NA,CASSPHLTEAFF,TGTGCCAGCAGTCCTCACCTCACTGAAGCTTTCTTT
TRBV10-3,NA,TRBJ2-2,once,CAIQAGQSNTGELFF,TGTGCCATCCAAGCCGGACAATCGAACACCGGGGAGCTGTTTTTT
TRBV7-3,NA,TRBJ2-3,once,CASSQQPGQKSTDTQYF,TGTGCCAGCAGCCAGCAGCCCGGACAGAAAAGCACAGATACGCAGTATTTT
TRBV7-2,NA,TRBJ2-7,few,CASSLGTGSSEQYF,TGTGCCAGCAGCTTAGGCACGGGCTCCTCCGAGCAGTACTTC
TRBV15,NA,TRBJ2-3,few,CATSYTGGLSTDTQYF,TGTGCCACCAGCTACACCGGGGGACTTAGCACAGATACGCAGTATTTT
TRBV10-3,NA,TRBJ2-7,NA,CAISEASGGTYEQYF,TGTGCCATCAGTGAGGCGTCAGGGGGGACCTACGAGCAGTACTTC
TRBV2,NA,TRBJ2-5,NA,CARDPVAETQYF,TGTGCTAGAGATCCGGTGGCGGAGACCCAGTACTTC
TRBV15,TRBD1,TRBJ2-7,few,CATSRDLGQGSYEQYF,TGTGCCACCAGCAGAGATTTGGGACAGGGGTCCTACGAGCAGTACTTC
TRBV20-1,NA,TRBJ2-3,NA,CSARDRASTDTQYF,TGCAGTGCTAGAGATCGGGCTAGCACAGATACGCAGTATTTT
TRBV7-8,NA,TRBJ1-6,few,CASSFHQGRGGSPLHF,TGTGCCAGCAGCTTTCACCAGGGACGCGGTGGATCACCCCTCCACTTT
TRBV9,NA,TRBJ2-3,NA,CASSEIDTSLRQYF,TGTGCCAGCAGCGAGATTGACACTTCTTTGAGGCAGTATTTT
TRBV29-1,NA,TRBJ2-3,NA,CSVVPGSSQYF,TGCAGCGTTGTTCCGGGCTCTTCCCAGTATTTT
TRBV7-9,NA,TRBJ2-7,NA,CASSLEPGVDEQYF,TGTGCCAGCAGCTTAGAGCCAGGGGTGGACGAGCAGTACTTC
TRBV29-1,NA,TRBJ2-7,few,CSVVTGSSYEQYF,TGCAGCGTTGTAACAGGGAGCTCCTACGAGCAGTACTTC
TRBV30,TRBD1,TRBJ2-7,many,CAWSLDRAHEQYF,TGTGCCTGGAGTTTGGACAGGGCCCACGAGCAGTACTTC
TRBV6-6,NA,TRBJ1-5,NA,CASTPTGMSNQPQHF,TGTGCCAGCACCCCAACGGGGATGAGCAATCAGCCCCAGCATTTT
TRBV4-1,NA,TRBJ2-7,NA,CASSQDTSRNEQYF,TGCGCCAGCAGCCAAGATACGAGTAGGAACGAGCAGTACTTC
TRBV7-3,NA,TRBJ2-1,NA,CASSPLPRDSYNEQFF,TGTGCCAGCAGCCCTCTTCCTCGGGACTCCTACAATGAGCAGTTCTTC
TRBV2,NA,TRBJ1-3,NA,CASSEDRVAGNTIYF,TGTGCCAGCAGTGAAGACAGGGTAGCTGGAAACACCATATATTTT
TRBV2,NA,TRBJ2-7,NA,CASRPQGDEQYF,TGTGCCAGCAGGCCACAGGGCGACGAGCAGTACTTC
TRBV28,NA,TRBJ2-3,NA,CASSLPQRGILLTDTQYF,TGTGCCAGCAGTTTACCCCAGAGGGGGATCCTACTCACAGATACGCAGTATTTT
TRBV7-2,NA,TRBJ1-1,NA,CASSSRGRGLSTEAFF,TGTGCCAGCAGCTCGAGGGGAAGAGGGTTGAGCACTGAAGCTTTCTTT
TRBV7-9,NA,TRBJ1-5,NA,CASSLEETLTPQPQHF,TGTGCCAGCAGCCTCGAGGAGACTCTAACCCCTCAGCCCCAGCATTTT
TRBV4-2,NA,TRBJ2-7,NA,CASSPRHPGSYEQYF,TGTGCCAGCAGCCCCCGGCATCCAGGGTCCTACGAGCAGTACTTC
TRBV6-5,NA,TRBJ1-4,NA,CASSEAGTSTEKLFF,TGTGCCAGCAGTGAAGCGGGGACATCCACTGAAAAACTGTTTTTT
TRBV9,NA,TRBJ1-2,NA,CASSTGMNYGYTF,TGTGCCAGCAGTACAGGGATGAACTATGGCTACACCTTC
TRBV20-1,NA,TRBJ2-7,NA,CSARTTTGPEQYF,TGCAGTGCCAGGACCACCACAGGGCCCGAGCAGTACTTC
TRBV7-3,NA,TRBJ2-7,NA,CASSYLGMGTYEQYF,TGTGCCAGCAGCTACCTGGGAATGGGTACCTACGAGCAGTACTTC
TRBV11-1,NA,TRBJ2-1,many,CASSLRQAAYNEQFF,TGTGCCAGCAGCTTAAGGCAAGCGGCATACAATGAGCAGTTCTTC
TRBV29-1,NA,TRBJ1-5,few,CSVGASDQPQHF,TGCAGCGTGGGGGCGAGCGATCAGCCCCAGCATTTT
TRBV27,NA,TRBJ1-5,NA,CASSPTGKQPQHF,TGTGCCAGCAGTCCTACAGGGAAGCAGCCCCAGCATTTT
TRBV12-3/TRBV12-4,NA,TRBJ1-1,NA,CASSLKVDTEAFF,TGTGCCAGCAGTTTAAAGGTAGACACTGAAGCTTTCTTT
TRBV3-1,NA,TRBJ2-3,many,CASSQTWTTRVPQYF,TGTGCCAGCAGCCAAACCTGGACCACGCGAGTCCCGCAGTATTTT
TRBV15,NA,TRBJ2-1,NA,CATSRGDVGNEQFF,TGCGCCACCAGCAGAGGGGACGTTGGCAATGAGCAGTTCTTC
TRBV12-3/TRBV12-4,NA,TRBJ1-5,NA,CASSLSGGQPQHF,TGTGCCAGCAGTTTATCGGGTGGGCAGCCCCAGCATTTT
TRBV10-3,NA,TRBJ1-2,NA,CAISESRDGYTF,TGTGCCATCAGTGAGTCGAGGGATGGCTACACCTTC
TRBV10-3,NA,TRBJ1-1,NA,CAISDGDTEAFF,TGTGCCATCAGCGACGGGGACACTGAAGCTTTCTTT
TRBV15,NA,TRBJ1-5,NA,CATSSIGVQPQHF,TGTGCCACCAGCAGCATAGGGGTGCAGCCCCAGCATTTT
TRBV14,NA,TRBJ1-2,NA,CASSRGMVDGYTF,TGTGCCAGCAGCCGGGGAATGGTGGATGGCTACACCTTC
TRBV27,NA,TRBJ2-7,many,CASSYRGVGTSAGQYF,TGTGCCAGCAGTTATCGAGGGGTCGGGACCTCGGCAGGGCAGTACTTC
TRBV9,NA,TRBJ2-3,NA,CASRRRNSDTQYF,TGTGCCAGCAGGCGACGGAATTCGGATACGCAGTATTTT
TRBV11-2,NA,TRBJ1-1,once,CASSSDLAGASAEAFF,TGTGCCAGCAGCTCGGACCTAGCGGGGGCAAGCGCTGAAGCTTTCTTT
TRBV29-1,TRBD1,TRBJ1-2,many,CSVDESGQGYGYTF,TGCAGCGTTGATGAATCGGGACAGGGATATGGCTACACCTTC
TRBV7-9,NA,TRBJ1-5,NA,CASSFTAGQPQHF,TGTGCCAGCAGCTTTACAGCGGGTCAGCCCCAGCATTTT
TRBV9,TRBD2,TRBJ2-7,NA,CASSVGSGRGEEQYF,TGTGCCAGCAGCGTAGGTAGCGGGAGGGGGGAGGAGCAGTACTTC
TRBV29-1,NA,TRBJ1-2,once,CSVRRDSRGYTF,TGCAGCGTCCGGAGGGATTCGCGTGGCTACACCTTC
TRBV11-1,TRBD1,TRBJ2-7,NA,CASSLDRAGSLEQYF,TGTGCCAGCAGCTTGGACAGGGCAGGGTCTCTCGAGCAGTACTTC
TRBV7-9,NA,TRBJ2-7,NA,CANSLVPLSYEQYF,TGTGCCAACAGCCTAGTTCCGCTATCCTACGAGCAGTACTTC
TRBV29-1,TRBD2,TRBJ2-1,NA,CSVRTSGGTSYNEQFF,TGCAGCGTCCGGACTAGCGGGGGGACTTCCTACAATGAGCAGTTCTTC
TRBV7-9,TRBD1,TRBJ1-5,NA,CASSDRGYSNQPQHF,TGTGCCAGCAGCGACAGGGGTTATAGCAATCAGCCCCAGCATTTT
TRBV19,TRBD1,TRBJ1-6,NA,CASRGTGGSYNSPLHF,TGTGCCAGTAGAGGTACAGGGGGCAGCTATAATTCACCCCTCCACTTT
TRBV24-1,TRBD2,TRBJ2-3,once,CATAGGSTDTQYF,TGTGCCACCGCGGGGGGCAGCACAGATACGCAGTATTTT